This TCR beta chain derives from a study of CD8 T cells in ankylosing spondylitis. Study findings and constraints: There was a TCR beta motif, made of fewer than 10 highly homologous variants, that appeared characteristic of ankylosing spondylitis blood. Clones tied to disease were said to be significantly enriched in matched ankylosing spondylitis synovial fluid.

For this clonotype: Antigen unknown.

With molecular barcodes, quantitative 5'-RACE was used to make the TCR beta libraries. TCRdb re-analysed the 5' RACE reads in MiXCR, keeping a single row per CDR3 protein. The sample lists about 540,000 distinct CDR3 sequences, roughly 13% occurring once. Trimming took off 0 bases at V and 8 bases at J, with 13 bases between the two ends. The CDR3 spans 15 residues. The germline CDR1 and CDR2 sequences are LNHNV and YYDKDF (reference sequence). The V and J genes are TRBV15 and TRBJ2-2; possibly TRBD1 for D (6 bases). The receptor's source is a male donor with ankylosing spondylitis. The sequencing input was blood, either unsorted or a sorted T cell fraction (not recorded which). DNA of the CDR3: TGTGCCACCAGCAGAGATTTCAGGGGTCTGGGGGAGCTGTTTTTT. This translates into CATSRDFRGLGELFF. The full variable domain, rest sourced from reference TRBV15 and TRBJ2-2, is DAMVIQNPRYQVTQFGKPVTLSCSQTLNHNVMYWYQQKSSQAPKLLFHYYDKDFNNEADTPDNFQSRRPNTSFCFLDIRSPGLGDTAMYLCATSRDFRGLGELFFGEGSRLTVL.